What follows are 14 T cell receptor beta chains derived from one specimen sequenced in a study of cytomegalovirus exposure and HLA in healthy donors. Repertoires were generated with immunoSEQ multiplex PCR, while TCRdb's copy carries only in-frame clones and drops some. The repertoire holds about 82,000 clones, with approximately 93% as singletons. The sequenced sample consisted of PBMCs. The receptors were gathered from a man between 18 and 35 years old in good health and CMV-seronegative.

The chain recombines TRBV5-1 with TRBJ2-6; D remains ambiguous. Trimming removed 6 bases at V and 0 bases at J, with 10 bases between. The germline V gene has CDR1 SGHRS and CDR2 YFSETQ. The CDR3 has 15 residues. CDR3 region: CASTPGVSGANVLTF. DNA of the CDR3: TGCGCCAGCACCCCCGGTGTCTCTGGGGCCAACGTCCTGACTTTC.

The CDR3 bases are TGTGCCAGTAGTATTGGGGCCCACACTGAAGCTTTCTTT. Translating gives CASSIGAHTEAFF. The chain couples TRBV19 to TRBJ1-1, with D perhaps TRBD1 (5 bases). This CDR3 spans 13 amino acids. V lost 3 bases, J lost 3 bases, and 8 bases lay in between. From germline, CDR1 is LNHDA and CDR2 SQIVND (reference sequence).

The chain has TRBV13 and TRBJ1-1, with D uncertain. CDR1 is PRHDT and CDR2 is FYEKMQ in the germline V gene (reference sequence). Trimming took off 0 bases at V and 2 bases at J, with 4 bases between the two ends. The CDR3 totals 13 residues. DNA for the CDR3: TGTGCCAGCAGCTTAGGCCAAAACACTGAAGCTTTCTTT. Amino acid sequence: CASSLGQNTEAFF.

The count of this clone is one. The CDR3, as DNA: TGTGCCAGCTCTCCCGGACTAGCGGGGGGCAATGAGCAGTTCTTC. Translation: CASSPGLAGGNEQFF. J is TRBJ2-1 and V is TRBV18, with 14 bases matching TRBD2. Trimming took 6 bases from V and 6 from J; bases not matched to a gene: 4. Germline loops: CDR1 KGHSH, CDR2 LQKENI. This CDR3 is built from 15 residues.

This rearrangement joins TRBV19 to TRBJ2-5, with 7 bases that match TRBD1. Germline V gene lookup returns CDR1 LNHDA and CDR2 SQIVND (reference sequence). The CDR3 sequence is 17 residues long. The V gene end was trimmed by 2 bases and the J gene end by 5 bases; junction bases not matched to a gene: 14. CDR3 protein: CASSIWAQTGLGETQYF. The DNA of the CDR3 is TGTGCCAGTAGTATATGGGCCCAGACAGGGCTAGGGGAGACCCAGTACTTC.

J is TRBJ2-7 and V is TRBV11-1; 9 bases are shared with TRBD1. The V gene's germline CDR1 is SGHAT and CDR2 FQDESV (reference sequence). CDR3 length: 13 amino acids. Germline trimming cut 6 bases from V and 8 bases from J; bases unmatched to any gene: 8. CDR3 residues: CASRRGQGPKQYF. Written as DNA, the CDR3 is TGTGCCAGCAGGAGGGGACAGGGACCCAAGCAGTACTTC.

The V and J genes are TRBV5-6 and TRBJ1-4; D gene unclear. The V end was cut by 0 bases, the J end by 8 bases, with 8 bases between. Germline values: CDR1 SGHDT, CDR2 YYEEEE. This CDR3 has 13 amino acids. This CDR3 is CASSLGALEKLFF. In DNA form, the CDR3 reads TGTGCCAGCAGCTTGGGGGCCCTGGAAAAACTGTTTTTT. Together with reference TRBV5-6 and TRBJ1-4, the CDR3 gives the full variable domain: DAGVTQSPTHLIKTRGQQVTLRCSPKSGHDTVSWYQQALGQGPQFIFQYYEEEERQRGNFPDRFSGHQFPNYSSELNVNALLLGDSALYLCASSLGALEKLFFGSGTQLSVL.

The V gene is TRBV30, the J gene TRBJ1-1; TRBD1 is a possible D gene (6 bases). The CDR3 runs to 14 residues. Trimming stripped 3 bases from V and 4 bases from J, with 15 bases between. From germline, CDR1 is GTSNPN and CDR2 SVGIG (reference sequence). The DNA for the CDR3 is TGTGCCTGGAGATGGGGGGGGCCGAGCACTGAAGCTTTCTTT. It yields the protein CAWRWGGPSTEAFF.

The rearrangement links TRBV5-1 to TRBJ2-2; TRBD2 matches 10 bases. The CDR3 covers 18 residues. Unmatched junction bases numbered 7, after V lost 2 bases and J lost 0 bases. CDR1 is SGHRS, CDR2 YFSETQ, per germline. This CDR3 is CASSFPSGGSSNTGELFF. The CDR3 DNA is TGCGCCAGCAGCTTTCCTAGCGGGGGCTCTTCGAACACCGGGGAGCTGTTTTTT.

V gene TRBV6-5 combines with J gene TRBJ1-6; 7 bases agree with TRBD1. The CDR3 totals 16 residues. V shed 2 bases, J shed 4 bases, and the junction held 5 bases outside the gene matches. Germline V gene data show CDR1 as MNHEY and CDR2 as SVGAGI. The CDR3 loop is CASSYVGQAYNSPLHF. The CDR3 nucleotides read TGTGCCAGCAGTTACGTCGGACAGGCGTATAATTCACCCCTCCACTTT.

V is TRBV4-2 and J is TRBJ2-1, with D tentatively TRBD2 (5 bases). The ends were cut back, 2 bases at V and 9 bases at J, with 8 bases in the middle. The CDR3 loop spans 12 amino acids. The germline gives CDR1 LGHNA, CDR2 YNFKEQ. The DNA of the CDR3 is TGTGCCAGCAGCCAACCGGGAATTGAGCAGTTCTTC. Its translation is CASSQPGIEQFF.

This rearrangement joins TRBV5-4 to TRBJ2-5, with 13 bases lining up with TRBD2. From germline, CDR1 is SGHNT and CDR2 YYREEE (reference sequence). The CDR3 is 18 amino acids. With 0 bases clipped from V and 5 bases from J, the junction kept 10 bases outside the gene matches. The CDR3 region has the DNA TGTGCCAGCAGCTTGGCCGGGGTGACTAGCGGGAGGAAGGAGACCCAGTACTTC. Encoded protein: CASSLAGVTSGRKETQYF.

V is TRBV1 and J is TRBJ2-7; TRBD2, the D gene given by the table, was not confirmed from the DNA. TRBV1 is tagged as a pseudogene. This CDR3 comprises 14 residues. The CDR3: CTSSRVAGGYEQYF. Written as DNA, the CDR3 is TGCACCAGCAGCCGGGTAGCGGGAGGATACGAGCAGTACTTC.

CDR3 residues: CASSPRSGGQMRTDTQYF. CDR3 nucleotides: TGTGCCAGCAGCCCTAGAAGCGGGGGACAGATGAGAACAGATACGCAGTATTTT. The V gene is TRBV7-6, the J gene TRBJ2-3; D is possibly TRBD2 (8 bases). CDR1 and CDR2 from the germline V gene are SGHVS and FNYEAQ. V was shortened by 5 bases and J by 3 bases, with 24 bases between the two germline ends. The CDR3 is 18 amino acids.